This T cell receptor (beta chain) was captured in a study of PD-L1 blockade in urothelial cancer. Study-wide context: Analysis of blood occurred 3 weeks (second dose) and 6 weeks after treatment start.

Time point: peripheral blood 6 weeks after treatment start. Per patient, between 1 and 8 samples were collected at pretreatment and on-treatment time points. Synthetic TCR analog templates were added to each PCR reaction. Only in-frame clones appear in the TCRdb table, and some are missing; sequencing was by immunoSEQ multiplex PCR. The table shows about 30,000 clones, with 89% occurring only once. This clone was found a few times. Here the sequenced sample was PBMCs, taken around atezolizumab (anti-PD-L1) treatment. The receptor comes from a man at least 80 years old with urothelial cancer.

CDR3 sequence (DNA): TGCGCCAGCAGCTTGGTAGCAGGGGGCGCGGGTTGGGAGACCCAGTACTTC. It encodes CASSLVAGGAGWETQYF. This chain links TRBV5-1 with TRBJ2-5, with 8 bases that match TRBD1. Germline CDR1 and CDR2: SGHRS and YFSETQ. V shed 0 bases, J shed 5 bases, and the junction held 12 bases outside the gene matches. The CDR3 is 17 amino acids.